These 29 T cell receptor beta chains were sequenced from one sample in a study of memory CD4+ T cells and cytomegalovirus serostatus. Assay: immunoSEQ multiplex PCR; the TCRdb copy retains only in-frame clones and omits some. The data contain over 35,000 clones, about three quarters of them singletons. The sort gate was single viable CD3+CD4+CD8-CD45RO+ cells for memory CD4+ T cells. Sequenced input: memory CD4+ T cells from blood. All receptors derive from an adult in good health and CMV-seronegative.

The chain joins TRBV21-1 to TRBJ2-1; the listed D gene, TRBD2, was not tested against the DNA. TRBV21-1 is flagged as a pseudogene. The CDR3 is made up of 13 amino acids. CDR3 amino acids: CASSFRAYNEQFF. CDR3 nucleotides: TGTGCCAGCAGCTTCCGAGCGTACAATGAGCAGTTCTTC.

This clone was observed a few times. The rearrangement joins TRBV29-1 to TRBJ1-5; D is undetermined. With 7 bases removed from V and 2 bases from J, the gap between germline ends came to 12 bases. Germline CDR1 and CDR2: SQVTM and ANQGSEA. This CDR3 has 13 residues. CDR3 amino acids: CSADLGGNQPQHF. Written as DNA, the CDR3 is TGCAGCGCCGATCTGGGCGGCAATCAGCCCCAGCATTTT.

The rearrangement uses TRBV4-2 and TRBJ2-7, with 9 bases matching TRBD2. V lost 2 bases, J lost 2 bases, and 13 bases stayed unmatched. Per the germline V gene, CDR1 is LGHNA and CDR2 is YNFKEQ. This CDR3 contains 18 residues. The CDR3, as DNA: TGTGCCAGCAGCCAAAACCTAGCGGGGCTTACAACTACCTACGAGCAGTACTTC. As protein: CASSQNLAGLTTTYEQYF.

The chain recombines TRBV7-8 with TRBJ2-3, with D possibly being TRBD1 or TRBD2 (6 bases each). The germline V gene encodes CDR1 SGHVS and CDR2 FQNEAQ. Trimming pared 2 bases from V and 1 base from J, leaving 13 bases between. This CDR3 has 16 residues. The CDR3 DNA sequence: TGTGCCAGCAGCTTACGAGGGGGGCTCGGCACAGATACGCAGTATTTT. Residues: CASSLRGGLGTDTQYF.

The chain carries TRBV5-1 and TRBJ2-3; D remains ambiguous. Trimming cost V 1 base and J 4 bases, with 16 bases left between them. This CDR3 region has 16 residues. Germline CDR1 is SGHRS and CDR2 is YFSETQ. CDR3 loop: CASSLILGNRPDTQYF. CDR3 nucleotide sequence: TGCGCCAGCAGCTTGATTTTGGGCAATCGGCCAGATACGCAGTATTTT.

The chain links TRBV29-1 to TRBJ1-5; 8 bases agree with TRBD1. Trimming at V came to 7 bases and at J to 3 bases, leaving 5 bases not matched to a gene. This CDR3 spans 13 amino acids. Germline CDR1 reads SQVTM; CDR2 reads ANQGSEA. CDR3 nucleotide sequence: TGCAGCGCCGGACAGGGCCTCAATCAGCCCCAGCATTTT. Amino acids: CSAGQGLNQPQHF.

The V and J genes are TRBV2 and TRBJ2-1, with a tentative D call TRBD1 (6 bases). This CDR3 spans 14 amino acids. Deletions cut 2 bases from V and 6 bases from J, with 11 bases between. The V gene's germline CDR1 is SNHLY and CDR2 FYNNEI. The CDR3 sequence: CASSESGAPNEQFF. Written as DNA, the CDR3 is TGTGCCAGCAGTGAATCAGGGGCCCCCAATGAGCAGTTCTTC.

The rearrangement joins TRBV7-9 to TRBJ1-4, with D unresolved. Deletions cut 5 bases from V and 0 bases from J, with 7 bases between. This CDR3 has 14 amino acids. Germline V gene sequence: CDR1 SEHNR, CDR2 FQNEAQ (reference sequence). In DNA, the CDR3 is TGTGCCAGCAGCGACACATCAACTAATGAAAAACTGTTTTTT. The encoded protein is CASSDTSTNEKLFF.

In this sample, this clone turned up once. The sample carries other DNA sequences with the same CDR3. The chain links TRBV7-3 to TRBJ1-6; no clear D gene. V was trimmed by 0 bases and J by 6 bases, leaving 9 bases between them. In germline, CDR1 is SGHTA, CDR2 FQGTGA. This CDR3 contains 15 residues. In DNA form, the CDR3 reads TGTGCCAGCAGCTTAACGGGTCGGAGTAATTCACCCCTCCACTTT. Translated, it gives CASSLTGRSNSPLHF.

The V and J genes are TRBV19 and TRBJ1-5, with D tentatively TRBD1 (5 bases). Trimming left V 3 bases short and J 6 bases short, with 15 bases between. This CDR3 comprises 15 residues. Germline V gives CDR1 LNHDA, CDR2 SQIVND (reference sequence). In DNA form, the CDR3 reads TGTGCCAGTAGTATTTGGGTCTCTGGGGGTCAGCCCCAGCATTTT. Residues: CASSIWVSGGQPQHF.

The rearrangement links TRBV5-1 to TRBJ2-5, with a weak D call TRBD2 (6 bases). The CDR3 is made up of 15 amino acids. Trimming pared 5 bases from V and 2 bases from J, leaving 16 bases between. Germline-derived CDR1 and CDR2 are SGHRS and YFSETQ. The DNA of the CDR3 is TGCGCCAGCAGTACCGAGGCGGGGAGACAAGAGACCCAGTACTTC. This translates into CASSTEAGRQETQYF.

The chain employs TRBV5-6 and TRBJ1-1, with D possibly being TRBD1 (6 bases). Per the germline V gene, CDR1 is SGHDT and CDR2 is YYEEEE. The V end lost 4 bases, the J end lost 3 bases, and 19 bases lay between the germline ends. CDR3 length: 16 amino acids. CDR3 sequence: CASSTPLGGWDTEAFF. DNA for the CDR3: TGTGCCAGCAGCACCCCTCTAGGGGGGTGGGACACTGAAGCTTTCTTT.

This chain links TRBV5-4 with TRBJ1-6; the D gene is possibly TRBD1 (5 bases). CDR3 length: 15 residues. The germline V gene has CDR1 SGHNT and CDR2 YYREEE (reference sequence). V gave up 1 base and J gave up 7 bases, with 12 bases separating them. The CDR3 is CASSLRTGDNSPLHF. CDR3 sequence (DNA): TGTGCCAGCAGCTTGCGAACAGGTGACAATTCACCCCTCCACTTT.

The chain uses TRBV7-9 and TRBJ2-1, with 8 nucleotides matching TRBD2. The CDR3 is made up of 18 amino acids. V lost 0 bases and J lost 2; bases outside the gene matches: 9. Germline V CDR1 and CDR2: SEHNR, FQNEAQ (reference sequence). CDR3 sequence reads: CASSLATAWRGAYNEQFF. In DNA, the CDR3 is TGTGCCAGCAGCTTAGCCACAGCATGGCGGGGGGCCTACAATGAGCAGTTCTTC. Full variable domain (outside the CDR3, taken from reference TRBV7-9 and TRBJ2-1): DTGVSQNPRHKITKRGQNVTFRCDPISEHNRLYWYRQTLGQGPEFLTYFQNEAQLEKSRLLSDRFSAERPKGSFSTLEIQRTEQGDSAMYLCASSLATAWRGAYNEQFFGPGTRLTVL.

This chain links TRBV30 with TRBJ2-3; 11 bases are a match to TRBD2. V lost 0 bases, J lost 2 bases, and 13 bases stayed unmatched. Germline CDR1 reads GTSNPN; CDR2 reads SVGIG (reference sequence). This CDR3 comprises 19 residues. The CDR3 reads CAWSVSSGGSLLDTDTQYF. The CDR3 DNA reads as TGTGCCTGGAGTGTCTCTAGCGGGGGGTCTTTACTAGACACAGATACGCAGTATTTT. Using reference TRBV30 and TRBJ2-3 for the parts outside the CDR3, the full variable domain is SQTIHQWPATLVQPVGSPLSLECTVEGTSNPNLYWYRQAAGRGLQLLFYSVGIGQISSEVPQNLSASRPQDRQFILSSKKLLLSDSGFYLCAWSVSSGGSLLDTDTQYFGPGTRLTVL.

This chain uses TRBV5-4 with TRBJ2-5; 11 nucleotides line up with TRBD1. Germline V lookup: CDR1 SGHNT, CDR2 YYREEE (reference sequence). The CDR3 consists of 15 residues. Trimming at V came to 4 bases and at J to 4 bases, leaving 6 bases not matched to a gene. As DNA, the CDR3 is TGTGCCAGCAGCCCGGGACAGGGGGAGCGAGAGACCCAGTACTTC. This gives the protein CASSPGQGERETQYF.

This rearrangement joins TRBV30 to TRBJ2-5; 13 bases agree with TRBD2. The CDR3 loop spans 15 amino acids. The junction had 3 bases not matched to a gene; V was cut back by 0 bases and J by 5 bases. Per germline, CDR1 GTSNPN and CDR2 SVGIG (reference sequence). CDR3 in DNA: TGTGCCTGGAGTGTAGGGACTAGCGGGGCTGAGACCCAGTACTTC. It yields the protein CAWSVGTSGAETQYF.

The V gene is TRBV6-5, the J gene TRBJ2-5; D remains ambiguous. CDR3 length equals 11 residues. Germline lookup yields CDR1 MNHEY and CDR2 SVGAGI. Trimming left V 5 bases short and J 3 bases short, with 4 bases between. The CDR3 DNA is TGTGCCAGCAGTGCTGAAGAGACCCAGTACTTC. Its translation is CASSAEETQYF.

V and J are TRBV5-6 and TRBJ1-6; 9 bases fit TRBD1. V shed 5 bases, J shed 14 bases, and the junction held 17 bases outside the gene matches. The germline gives CDR1 SGHDT, CDR2 YYEEEE. This CDR3 is 16 amino acids long. The CDR3 DNA is TGTGCCAGCAGGAGAACAGGGGGCAGGGGTGGATTGGCCCTCCACTTT. Residues: CASRRTGGRGGLALHF.

This sequence joins TRBV14 and TRBJ1-2; weak D call: TRBD1 (5 bases). Germline V CDR1 and CDR2: SGHDN, FVKESK. Between the trimmed V and J ends, which lost 3 bases and 6 bases, there was a span of 14 bases. The CDR3 sequence is 14 residues long. The DNA of the CDR3 is TGTGCCAGCAGCCAGATGCAGGGTATCCATGGCTACACCTTC. Its translation is CASSQMQGIHGYTF. Full variable domain (outside the CDR3, taken from reference TRBV14 and TRBJ1-2): EAGVTQFPSHSVIEKGQTVTLRCDPISGHDNLYWYRRVMGKEIKFLLHFVKESKQDESGMPNNRFLAERTGGTYSTLKVQPAELEDSGVYFCASSQMQGIHGYTFGSGTRLTVV.

The chain recombines TRBV2 with TRBJ1-4, with TRBD1 matching 7 bases. The CDR3 consists of 14 residues. V shed 6 bases and J 4 bases; nucleotides not matched to a gene: 5. Germline lookup yields CDR1 SNHLY and CDR2 FYNNEI. The CDR3, as DNA: TGTGCCAGCAGCTCGGGACAGATTAATGAAAAACTGTTTTTT. Protein: CASSSGQINEKLFF.

The J gene is TRBJ1-2, the V gene TRBV5-4; D is undetermined. The CDR3 runs to 15 residues. V shed 3 bases and J shed 0 bases, with 12 bases lying between them. CDR1 and CDR2 from the germline V gene are SGHNT and YYREEE (reference sequence). The CDR3 region has the DNA TGTGCCAGCAGCTCGAGAACCGCTGCTAACTATGGCTACACCTTC. Its translation: CASSSRTAANYGYTF. The entire variable domain, with the rest obtained from reference TRBV5-4 and TRBJ1-2, is as follows: ETGVTQSPTHLIKTRGQQVTLRCSSQSGHNTVSWYQQALGQGPQFIFQYYREEENGRGNFPPRFSGLQFPNYSSELNVNALELDDSALYLCASSSRTAANYGYTFGSGTRLTVV.

The gene calls are TRBV5-1 and TRBJ2-2; the match to TRBD1 covers 7 bases. The CDR3 loop spans 17 amino acids. The germline V gene encodes CDR1 SGHRS and CDR2 YFSETQ. J was trimmed by 2 bases and V by 3 bases; bases with no gene match: 10. CDR3: CASSSAKRQGNTGELFF. For the CDR3, the DNA is TGCGCCAGCAGCTCTGCCAAGAGACAGGGCAACACCGGGGAGCTGTTTTTT. Looking up the rest from reference TRBV5-1 and TRBJ2-2 gives the full variable domain: KAGVTQTPRYLIKTRGQQVTLSCSPISGHRSVSWYQQTPGQGLQFLFEYFSETQRNKGNFPGRFSGRQFSNSRSEMNVSTLELGDSALYLCASSSAKRQGNTGELFFGEGSRLTVL.

This clone was counted once. The V call is TRBV2, the J call TRBJ2-2, with D tentatively TRBD2 (6 bases). The length of the CDR3 is 14 residues. Trimming removed 8 bases from V and 1 base from J, with 11 bases in between. The germline V gene has CDR1 SNHLY and CDR2 FYNNEI. The CDR3 coding sequence is TGTGCCAGCCGGCTAGCGAGGAACACCGGGGAGCTGTTTTTT. This encodes CASRLARNTGELFF.

V is TRBV6-1 and J is TRBJ2-7, with TRBD2 matching over 11 bases. V shed 3 bases and J 7 bases; nucleotides not matched to a gene: 8. There are 15 residues in the CDR3. CDR1 is MNHNS and CDR2 is SASEGT in the germline V gene. CDR3 nucleotides: TGTGCCAGCAGTGATATAGCGGGGGGGCCAAAGGAGCAGTACTTC. Protein: CASSDIAGGPKEQYF.

This sequence joins TRBV2 and TRBJ2-7; TRBD2 is a possible D gene (5 bases). Trimming took 11 bases from V and 0 from J, leaving 17 bases between them. Germline CDR1 reads SNHLY; CDR2 reads FYNNEI. CDR3 size: 14 residues. The CDR3 nucleotides are TGTGCCGGATGTCAGGAGGCCCCCTCCTACGAGCAGTACTTC. Its translation: CAGCQEAPSYEQYF.

In DNA, the CDR3 is TGTGCCAGCAGCCAAAAGCGGTCTTCTAGCACAGATACGCAGTATTTT. It specifies CASSQKRSSSTDTQYF. The J gene is TRBJ2-3, the V gene TRBV11-2; maybe TRBD2 (5 bases). The germline gives CDR1 SGHAT, CDR2 FQNNGV. V was trimmed by 5 bases and J by 0 bases, leaving 15 bases between them. This CDR3 spans 16 amino acids.

This clone counts as medium-sized. In DNA form, the CDR3 reads TGTGCCAGCAGTTACTCTCAGGGACAGGGGAGAGGCGGCTACACCTTC. As protein: CASSYSQGQGRGGYTF. This chain joins TRBV6-5 and TRBJ1-2, with TRBD1 identical over 10 bases. Germline V gene sequence: CDR1 MNHEY, CDR2 SVGAGI. The V gene end was trimmed by 0 bases and the J gene end by 8 bases; junction bases not matched to a gene: 9. The CDR3 is made up of 16 amino acids.

The chain couples TRBV5-1 to TRBJ1-3, with a possible D match to TRBD1 (5 bases). The CDR3 sequence is 15 residues long. Germline values: CDR1 SGHRS, CDR2 YFSETQ. V lost 1 base to trimming and J lost 0 bases, with 8 bases between them. CDR3 loop: CASSLFGASGNTIYF. The CDR3 bases are TGCGCCAGCAGCTTGTTCGGGGCCTCTGGAAACACCATATATTTT.